This T cell receptor (beta chain) was identified in a study of T cell responses to AZD1222 COVID-19 vaccine. Germline V gives CDR1 LNHDA, CDR2 SQIVND (reference sequence). This CDR3 is 16 amino acids long. V shed 4 bases, J shed 2 bases, and the junction held 6 bases outside the gene matches. Assay used: immunoSEQ multiplex PCR; TCRdb lists only in-frame clones, some missing. The sample contains under 300,000 clones, more than 85% of which appear only once. General observations from the study: Close to half of spike-specific TCRs reportedly recognize unmutated variant regions.

A remark on this clone: The antigen is not known.

The J gene is TRBJ2-3, the V gene TRBV19; 10 bases are shared with TRBD1. The specimen comprised peripheral blood, sampled on day 0 of AZD1222 vaccination. The sequence derives from an adult in good health. In nucleotides, the CDR3 is TGTGCCAGTAGTAGCGGGACAGGGGTCTTCACAGATACGCAGTATTTT. It translates to CASSSGTGVFTDTQYF.